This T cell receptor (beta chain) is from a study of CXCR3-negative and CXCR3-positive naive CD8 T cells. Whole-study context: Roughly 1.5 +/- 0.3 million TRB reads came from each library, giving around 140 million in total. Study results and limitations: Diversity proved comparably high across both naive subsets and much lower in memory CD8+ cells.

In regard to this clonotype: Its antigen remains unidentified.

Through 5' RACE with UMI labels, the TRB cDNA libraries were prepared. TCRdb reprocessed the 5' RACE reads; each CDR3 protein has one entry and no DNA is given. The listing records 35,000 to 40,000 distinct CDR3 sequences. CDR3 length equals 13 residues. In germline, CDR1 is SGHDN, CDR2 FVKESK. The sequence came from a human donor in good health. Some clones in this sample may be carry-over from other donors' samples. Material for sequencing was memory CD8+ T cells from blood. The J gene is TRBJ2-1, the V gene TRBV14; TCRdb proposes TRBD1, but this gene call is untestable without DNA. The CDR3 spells CASSQPGSNEQFF.